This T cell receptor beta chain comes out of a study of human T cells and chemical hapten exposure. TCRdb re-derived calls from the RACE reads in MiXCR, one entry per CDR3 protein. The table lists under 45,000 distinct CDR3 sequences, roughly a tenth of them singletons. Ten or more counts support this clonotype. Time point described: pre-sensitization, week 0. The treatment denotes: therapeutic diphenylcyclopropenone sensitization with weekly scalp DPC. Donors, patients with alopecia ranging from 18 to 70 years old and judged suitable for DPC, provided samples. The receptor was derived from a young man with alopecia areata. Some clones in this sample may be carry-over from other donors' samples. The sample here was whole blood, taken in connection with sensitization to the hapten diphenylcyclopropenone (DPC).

The CDR3 sequence: CASSVTGTSNQPQHF. Here the CDR3 DNA reads TGCGCCAGCAGCGTGACAGGGACTAGCAATCAGCCCCAGCATTTT. V is TRBV5-1 and J is TRBJ1-5; 7 bases align to TRBD1. This CDR3 contains 15 residues. Germline-derived CDR1 and CDR2 are SGHRS and YFSETQ. The V gene end was trimmed by 4 bases and the J gene end by 0 bases; junction bases not matched to a gene: 4.